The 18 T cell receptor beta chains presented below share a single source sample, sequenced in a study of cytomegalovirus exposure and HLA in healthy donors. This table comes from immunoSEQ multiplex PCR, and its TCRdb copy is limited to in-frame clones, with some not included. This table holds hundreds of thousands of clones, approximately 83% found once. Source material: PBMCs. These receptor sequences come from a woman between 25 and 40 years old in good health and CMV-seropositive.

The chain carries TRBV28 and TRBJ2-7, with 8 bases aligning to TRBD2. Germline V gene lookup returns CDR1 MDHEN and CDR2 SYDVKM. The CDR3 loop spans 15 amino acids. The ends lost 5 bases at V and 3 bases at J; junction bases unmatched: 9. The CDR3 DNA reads TGTGCCAGCAGTATCGATAGCGGGACTTACTACGAGCAGTACTTC. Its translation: CASSIDSGTYYEQYF.

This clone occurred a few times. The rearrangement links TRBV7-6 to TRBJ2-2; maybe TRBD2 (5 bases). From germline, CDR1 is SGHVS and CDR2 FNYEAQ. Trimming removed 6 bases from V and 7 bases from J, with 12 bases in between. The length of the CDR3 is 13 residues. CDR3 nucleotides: TGTGCCAGCAGTCCACGAGGGATCGGGGAGCTGTTTTTT. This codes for CASSPRGIGELFF.

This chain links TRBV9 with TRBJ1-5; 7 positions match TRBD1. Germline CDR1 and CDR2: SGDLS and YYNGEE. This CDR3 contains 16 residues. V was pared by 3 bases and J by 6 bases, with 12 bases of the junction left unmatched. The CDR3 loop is CASSGFARGDVQPQHF. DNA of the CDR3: TGTGCCAGCAGCGGTTTTGCCAGGGGGGACGTTCAGCCCCAGCATTTT.

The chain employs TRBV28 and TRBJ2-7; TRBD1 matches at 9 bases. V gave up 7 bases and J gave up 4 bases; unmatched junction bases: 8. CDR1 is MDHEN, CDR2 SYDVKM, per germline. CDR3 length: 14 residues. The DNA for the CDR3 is TGTGCCAGCAATACAGGGGGCAGGCCGTACGAGCAGTACTTC. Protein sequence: CASNTGGRPYEQYF.

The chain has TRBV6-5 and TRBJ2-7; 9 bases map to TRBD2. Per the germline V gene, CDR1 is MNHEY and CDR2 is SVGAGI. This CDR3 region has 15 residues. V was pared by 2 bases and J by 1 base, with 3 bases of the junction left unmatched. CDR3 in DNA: TGTGCCAGCAGTTACGGACTAGCGAAATCCTACGAGCAGTACTTC. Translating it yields CASSYGLAKSYEQYF.

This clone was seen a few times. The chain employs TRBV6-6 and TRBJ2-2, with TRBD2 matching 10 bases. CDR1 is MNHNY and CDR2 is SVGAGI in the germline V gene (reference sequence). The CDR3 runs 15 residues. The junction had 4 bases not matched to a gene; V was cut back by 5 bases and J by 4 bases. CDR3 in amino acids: CASSLRTSGTGELFF. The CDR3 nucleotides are TGTGCCAGCAGTCTCAGGACTAGCGGCACCGGGGAGCTGTTTTTT.

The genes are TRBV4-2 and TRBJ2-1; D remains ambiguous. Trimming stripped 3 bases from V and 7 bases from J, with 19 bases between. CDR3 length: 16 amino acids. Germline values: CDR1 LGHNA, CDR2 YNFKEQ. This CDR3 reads CASSHGSRTLGNEQFF. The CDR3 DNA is TGTGCCAGCAGCCATGGGTCGCGTACACTTGGGAATGAGCAGTTCTTC.

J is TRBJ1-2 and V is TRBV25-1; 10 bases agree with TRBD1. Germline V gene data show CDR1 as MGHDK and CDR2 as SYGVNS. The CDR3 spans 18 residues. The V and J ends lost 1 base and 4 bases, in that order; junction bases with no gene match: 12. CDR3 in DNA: TGTGCCAGCAGTGAATGGGGGACAGGGGATATGCCGTCCTATGGCTACACCTTC. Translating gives CASSEWGTGDMPSYGYTF.

The CDR3 loop reads CASSPNGPGKPEAFF. In DNA, the CDR3 is TGTGCCAGCAGCCCCAATGGGCCGGGGAAGCCTGAAGCTTTCTTT. The rearrangement joins TRBV9 to TRBJ1-1; D not resolved. The CDR3 runs 15 residues. V was cut by 4 bases and J by 6 bases, with 19 bases left in between. Germline CDR1 SGDLS, CDR2 YYNGEE.

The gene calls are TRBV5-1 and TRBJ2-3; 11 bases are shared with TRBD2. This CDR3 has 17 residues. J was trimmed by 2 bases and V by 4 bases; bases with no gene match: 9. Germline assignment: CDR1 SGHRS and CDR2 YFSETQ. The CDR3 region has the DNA TGCGCCAGCAGCACACCGGGACTAGCGGATATCACAGATACGCAGTATTTT. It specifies CASSTPGLADITDTQYF. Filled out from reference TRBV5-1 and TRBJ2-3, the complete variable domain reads KAGVTQTPRYLIKTRGQQVTLSCSPISGHRSVSWYQQTPGQGLQFLFEYFSETQRNKGNFPGRFSGRQFSNSRSEMNVSTLELGDSALYLCASSTPGLADITDTQYFGPGTRLTVL.

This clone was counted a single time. The CDR3 DNA follows: TGTGCCAGCAGCTTAAAAGCGGAAAGCACAGATACGCAGTATTTT. Translated, it gives CASSLKAESTDTQYF. V and J are TRBV13 and TRBJ2-3, with D possibly being TRBD2 (5 bases). The V gene lost 2 bases and the J gene lost 0 bases, with 9 bases spanning the gap. CDR3 length: 15 amino acids. The germline CDR1 and CDR2 sequences are PRHDT and FYEKMQ (reference sequence).

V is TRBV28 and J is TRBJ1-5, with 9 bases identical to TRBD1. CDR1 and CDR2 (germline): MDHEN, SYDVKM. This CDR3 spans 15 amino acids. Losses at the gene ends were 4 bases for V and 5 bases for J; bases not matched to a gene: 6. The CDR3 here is CASSSPGQGDQPQHF. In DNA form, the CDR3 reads TGTGCCAGCAGTTCCCCGGGACAGGGAGATCAGCCCCAGCATTTT.

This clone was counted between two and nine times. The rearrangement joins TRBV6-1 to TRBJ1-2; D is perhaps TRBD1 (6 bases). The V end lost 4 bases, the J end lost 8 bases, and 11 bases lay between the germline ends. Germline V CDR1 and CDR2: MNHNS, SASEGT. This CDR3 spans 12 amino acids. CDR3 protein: CASSAGTSGYTF. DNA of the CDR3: TGTGCCAGCAGTGCCGGGACATCCGGCTACACCTTC.

CDR3 nucleotides: TGCGCCAGCAGCCCAGGGGGTTTATTGCTCTCTGGGGCCAACGTCCTGACTTTC. Amino acids: CASSPGGLLLSGANVLTF. This chain uses TRBV4-3 with TRBJ2-6; 7 bases fit TRBD1. The V and J ends lost 4 bases and 0 bases, in that order; junction bases with no gene match: 9. The CDR3 consists of 18 residues. Per the germline V gene, CDR1 is LGHNA and CDR2 is YSLEER.

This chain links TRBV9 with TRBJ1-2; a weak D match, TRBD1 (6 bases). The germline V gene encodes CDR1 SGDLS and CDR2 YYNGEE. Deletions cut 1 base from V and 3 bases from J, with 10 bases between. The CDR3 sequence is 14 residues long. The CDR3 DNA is TGTGCCAGCAGCGTATCCAGACAGGACTATGGCTACACCTTC. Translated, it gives CASSVSRQDYGYTF.

CDR3 DNA: TGTGCCAGCAGCTTAATCAAAACATCAGATACGCAGTATTTT. Translating it yields CASSLIKTSDTQYF. The rearrangement links TRBV7-3 to TRBJ2-3; no clear D gene. Germline V gives CDR1 SGHTA, CDR2 FQGTGA. The CDR3 contains 14 residues. V was trimmed by 1 base and J by 4 bases, leaving 9 bases between them. Full variable domain (missing parts from reference TRBV7-3 and TRBJ2-3): GAGVSQTPSNKVTEKGKYVELRCDPISGHTALYWYRQSLGQGPEFLIYFQGTGAADDSGLPNDRFFAVRPEGSVSTLKIQRTERGDSAVYLCASSLIKTSDTQYFGPGTRLTVL.

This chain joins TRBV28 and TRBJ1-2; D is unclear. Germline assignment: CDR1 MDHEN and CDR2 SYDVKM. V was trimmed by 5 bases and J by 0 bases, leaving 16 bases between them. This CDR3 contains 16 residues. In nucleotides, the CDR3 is TGTGCCAGCAGTACCGAGGGCCAAGGCCCTAACTATGGCTACACCTTC. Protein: CASSTEGQGPNYGYTF.

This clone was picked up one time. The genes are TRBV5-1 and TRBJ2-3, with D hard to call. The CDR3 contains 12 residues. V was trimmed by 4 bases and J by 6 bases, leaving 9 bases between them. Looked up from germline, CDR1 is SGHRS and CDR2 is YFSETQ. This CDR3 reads CASSRGRDTQYF. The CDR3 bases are TGCGCCAGCAGCCGTGGCAGGGATACGCAGTATTTT.